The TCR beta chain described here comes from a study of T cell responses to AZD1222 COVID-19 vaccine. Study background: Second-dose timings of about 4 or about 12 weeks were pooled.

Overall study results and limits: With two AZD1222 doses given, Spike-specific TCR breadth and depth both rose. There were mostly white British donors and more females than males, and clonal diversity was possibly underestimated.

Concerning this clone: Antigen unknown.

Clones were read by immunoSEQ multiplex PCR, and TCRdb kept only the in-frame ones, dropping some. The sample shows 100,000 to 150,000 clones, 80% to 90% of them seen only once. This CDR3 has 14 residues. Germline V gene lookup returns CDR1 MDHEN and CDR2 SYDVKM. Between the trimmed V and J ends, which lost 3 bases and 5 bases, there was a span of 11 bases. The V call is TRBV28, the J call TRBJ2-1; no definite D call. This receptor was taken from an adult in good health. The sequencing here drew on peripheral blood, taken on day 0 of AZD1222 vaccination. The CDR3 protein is CASSFIRTNNEQFF. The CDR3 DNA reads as TGTGCCAGCAGTTTCATACGGACCAACAATGAGCAGTTCTTC.